Each of the 25 T cell receptor beta chains below was sequenced from the same sample in a study of human T cells and chemical hapten exposure. Time point denoted: patch test 1, 2 weeks after DPC sensitization. Described treatment: therapeutic diphenylcyclopropenone sensitization with weekly scalp DPC. TCRdb used MiXCR to reprocess the RACE reads, holding one entry per CDR3 protein. The table records about 82,000 distinct CDR3 sequences, approximately 12% of them present only once. This specimen was whole blood, taken in connection with sensitization to the hapten diphenylcyclopropenone (DPC). Receptors were obtained from a woman in her forties or fifties with alopecia areata. Some clones in this sample may be carry-over from other donors' samples.

The DNA for the CDR3 is TGTGCCAGCAGCCAACTAACAGGGTCTGACACCGGGGAGCTGTTTTTT. Its translation is CASSQLTGSDTGELFF. This chain uses TRBV11-3 with TRBJ2-2; weak D call: TRBD1 (6 bases). Per the germline V gene, CDR1 is SGHNT and CDR2 is YENEEA. Between the trimmed V and J ends, which lost 5 bases and 3 bases, there was a span of 16 bases. The CDR3 is 16 amino acids.

This clonotype was detected ten times or more. The chain uses TRBV7-2 and TRBJ1-2; D may be TRBD1 (6 bases). The CDR3 has 14 residues. Germline V gives CDR1 SGHTA, CDR2 FQGNSA. V was trimmed by 0 bases and J by 2 bases, leaving 7 bases between them. The CDR3 sequence is CASSLATGNYGYTF. The CDR3 nucleotides are TGTGCCAGCAGCTTAGCGACAGGCAACTATGGCTACACCTTC.

The chain's CDR3 is CASSMPTEKLFF. The CDR3 bases are TGTGCCAGCAGTATGCCGACCGAAAAACTGTTTTTT. V gene TRBV28 combines with J gene TRBJ1-4; no clear D gene. Germline V lookup: CDR1 MDHEN, CDR2 SYDVKM. Trimming pared 5 bases from V and 8 bases from J, leaving 9 bases between. The length of the CDR3 is 12 residues.

This clonotype was seen many times. The rearrangement uses TRBV20-1 and TRBJ2-7, with D perhaps TRBD1 (5 bases). CDR1 and CDR2 from the germline V gene are DFQATT and SNEGSKA (reference sequence). V lost 4 bases and J 7 bases, leaving 17 bases between the germline ends. The CDR3 spans 13 residues. The CDR3 bases are TGCAGTGCTATACAGGCTTCTCGGATGGAGCAGTACTTC. It specifies CSAIQASRMEQYF.

This clonotype was detected a few times. The CDR3 DNA is TGTGCCAGCAGCCAAGAAGGGAAAAGCGGGGCAGATACGCAGTATTTT. The encoded protein is CASSQEGKSGADTQYF. V and J are TRBV3-1 and TRBJ2-3; 7 bases align to TRBD2. The CDR3 is 16 amino acids. CDR1 and CDR2 (germline): LGHDT, YNNKEL (reference sequence). Unmatched junction bases numbered 7, after V lost 0 bases and J lost 4 bases.

This clonotype was counted at least ten times. V is TRBV20-1 and J is TRBJ1-3, with 9 bases lining up with TRBD1. This CDR3 has 15 residues. Germline lookup yields CDR1 DFQATT and CDR2 SNEGSKA (reference sequence). J lost 7 bases, V lost 5 bases, and 12 bases had no gene match. Here the CDR3 reads CSALPHGQGRNTIYF. The CDR3 DNA is TGCAGTGCTTTGCCCCACGGACAGGGGCGCAACACCATATATTTT.

This clonotype came up a few times. The V gene is TRBV28, the J gene TRBJ2-5, with 10 bases lining up with TRBD1. V trimming: 4 bases; J trimming: 4 bases; junction bases outside the gene matches: 6. Per the germline V gene, CDR1 is MDHEN and CDR2 is SYDVKM. The CDR3 length is 15 residues. The CDR3 is CASSSPGQGTETQYF. CDR3 bases: TGTGCCAGCAGTTCGCCGGGACAGGGGACAGAGACCCAGTACTTC.

The chain employs TRBV5-6 and TRBJ1-4; no firm D call. Trimming left V 1 base short and J 5 bases short, with 6 bases between. The CDR3 totals 13 residues. Germline V CDR1 and CDR2: SGHDT, YYEEEE. The CDR3 nucleotides are TGTGCCAGCAGCTTGCACTCGAATGAAAAACTGTTTTTT. Residues: CASSLHSNEKLFF.

The chain recombines TRBV11-2 with TRBJ2-7, with D uncertain. Trimming shortened V by 3 bases and J by 6 bases, and 6 bases separated the two germline ends. This CDR3 region has 11 residues. Germline V lookup: CDR1 SGHAT, CDR2 FQNNGV. The CDR3 reads CASSLVVEQYF. As DNA, the CDR3 is TGTGCCAGCAGCTTGGTCGTCGAGCAGTACTTC.

This clonotype was seen more than once but under ten times. The J gene is TRBJ2-2, the V gene TRBV9; D is possibly TRBD2 (6 bases). The V gene's germline CDR1 is SGDLS and CDR2 YYNGEE. The V and J ends lost 2 bases and 1 base respectively, with 9 bases between them. The CDR3 covers 15 residues. The DNA of the CDR3 is TGTGCCAGCAGCGTCGGGACTCAGAACACCGGGGAGCTGTTTTTT. Its translation is CASSVGTQNTGELFF. The whole variable domain, filled in from reference TRBV9 and TRBJ2-2, reads DSGVTQTPKHLITATGQRVTLRCSPRSGDLSVYWYQQSLDQGLQFLIQYYNGEERAKGNILERFSAQQFPDLHSELNLSSLELGDSALYFCASSVGTQNTGELFFGEGSRLTVL.

Worth noting for this clonotype: The junction departs from the called germline gene at one end, perhaps through a read error. The chain combines TRBV7-2 with TRBJ2-3; D is uncertain. Germline V gene lookup returns CDR1 SGHTA and CDR2 FQGNSA. This CDR3 spans 15 amino acids. CDR3 sequence: CASTDRVLGSDMQYF. The CDR3, as DNA: TGTGCCAGCACCGACCGGGTGCTCGGATCAGATATGCAGTATTTT.

In this sample, this clonotype turned up many times. The chain recombines TRBV7-2 with TRBJ2-1, with TRBD1 identical over 7 bases. Germline loops: CDR1 SGHTA, CDR2 FQGNSA. The junction had 14 bases not matched to a gene; V was cut back by 5 bases and J by 1 base. This CDR3 spans 18 amino acids. This CDR3 is CASSPRTGQGRSYNEQFF. CDR3 DNA: TGTGCCAGCAGCCCAAGGACAGGCCAAGGTCGGTCCTACAATGAGCAGTTCTTC.

The sample holds many counts of this clonotype. The chain has TRBV7-8 and TRBJ2-5; no definite D call. This CDR3 is built from 15 residues. Per the germline V gene, CDR1 is SGHVS and CDR2 is FQNEAQ. Trimming cost V 5 bases and J 2 bases, with 15 bases left between them. The CDR3 loop reads CASSPVFGIQETQYF. The CDR3 region has the DNA TGTGCCAGCAGCCCGGTTTTTGGTATTCAAGAGACCCAGTACTTC.

The sample holds a few counts of this clonotype. V is TRBV6-5 and J is TRBJ2-2; D call uncertain. CDR3 length: 13 amino acids. CDR1 is MNHEY, CDR2 SVGAGI, per germline. The V gene lost 5 bases and the J gene lost 9 bases, with 13 bases spanning the gap. The CDR3 loop is CASSEREDRELFF. In nucleotides, the CDR3 is TGTGCCAGCAGTGAACGAGAAGACAGGGAGCTGTTTTTT.

This rearrangement joins TRBV20-1 to TRBJ2-1; the D gene is possibly TRBD1 (5 bases). The CDR3 runs to 14 residues. Trimming shortened V by 6 bases and J by 6 bases, and 18 bases separated the two germline ends. Germline V gene lookup returns CDR1 DFQATT and CDR2 SNEGSKA (reference sequence). The CDR3: CSAPTWGTGNEQFF. The CDR3 region has the DNA TGCAGTGCACCGACTTGGGGTACAGGCAATGAGCAGTTCTTC.

This clonotype was seen repeatedly, ten times or more. This chain links TRBV12-3 or TRBV12-4 with TRBJ2-1, with D perhaps TRBD2 (5 bases). CDR3 size: 15 residues. V was cut by 3 bases and J by 5 bases, with 14 bases left in between. The CDR3 region has the DNA TGTGCCAGCAGTTTGGTGGAAACTAGGAACAATGAGCAGTTCTTC. Amino acids: CASSLVETRNNEQFF.

This clonotype turned up a few times. The chain links TRBV5-1 to TRBJ2-7; 11 bases map to TRBD2. Per the germline V gene, CDR1 is SGHRS and CDR2 is YFSETQ. V lost 1 base to trimming and J lost 5 bases; unmatched junction nucleotides: 8. CDR3 length: 16 residues. This chain's CDR3 is CASSLRLAGGRNEQYF. The CDR3 DNA follows: TGCGCCAGCAGCTTGAGGCTAGCGGGGGGACGAAACGAGCAGTACTTC.

The CDR3 region is CASRVSGRADTQYF. CDR3 sequence (DNA): TGTGCCAGCAGAGTCAGCGGGAGAGCAGATACGCAGTATTTT. V is TRBV27 and J is TRBJ2-3, with TRBD2 matching over 8 bases. Germline V gene sequence: CDR1 MNHEY, CDR2 SMNVEV (reference sequence). CDR3 length equals 14 residues. J lost 4 bases, V lost 6 bases, and 6 bases had no gene match.

This clonotype occurred a few times. This sequence joins TRBV20-1 and TRBJ2-1; TRBD2 is a possible D gene (5 bases). Germline CDR1 is DFQATT and CDR2 is SNEGSKA (reference sequence). V lost 6 bases and J lost 1, with 16 bases in between. The CDR3 is 15 residues long. CDR3 in DNA: TGCAGTGCCCCTCCAGTCCGAGGGTCCTACAATGAGCAGTTCTTC. Its protein is CSAPPVRGSYNEQFF.

The table lists this clonotype with many counts. The V call is TRBV7-3, the J call TRBJ1-1; D uncertain. Germline V CDR1 and CDR2: SGHTA, FQGTGA. This CDR3 spans 14 amino acids. V lost 3 bases, J lost 4 bases, and 12 bases lay in between. The CDR3 DNA follows: TGTGCCAGCAGCTTCGATGGAATGAGCACTGAAGCTTTCTTT. Its protein product is CASSFDGMSTEAFF. Combining the CDR3 with reference TRBV7-3 and TRBJ1-1 gives the whole variable domain GAGVSQTPSNKVTEKGKYVELRCDPISGHTALYWYRQSLGQGPEFLIYFQGTGAADDSGLPNDRFFAVRPEGSVSTLKIQRTERGDSAVYLCASSFDGMSTEAFFGQGTRLTVV.

The J gene is TRBJ2-3, the V gene TRBV30; D may be TRBD1 (5 bases). The CDR3 spans 11 residues. Germline CDR1 GTSNPN, CDR2 SVGIG (reference sequence). V shed 5 bases and J shed 5 bases, with 8 bases lying between them. The chain's CDR3 is CAWDREDTQYF. CDR3 DNA sequence: TGTGCCTGGGACAGAGAAGATACGCAGTATTTT.

The rearrangement joins TRBV12-3 or TRBV12-4 to TRBJ2-2; D remains unclear. V was pared by 4 bases and J by 7 bases, with 7 bases between. This CDR3 comprises 12 residues. The DNA for the CDR3 is TGTGCCAGCAGTTACCCTGACGGGGAGCTGTTTTTT. It codes for CASSYPDGELFF.

As regards this clonotype: Compared with germline, one end of the junction differs, possibly owing to a read error. The CDR3 loop reads CASSATDRGASVLTF. CDR3 DNA: TGTGCCAGCAGCGCCACTGATCGTGGGGCCAGCGTCCTGACTTTC. V usage is TRBV5-5 and J usage is TRBJ2-6; tentatively, D is TRBD1 (5 bases). There are 15 residues in the CDR3. Germline assignment: CDR1 SGHKS and CDR2 YYEKEE (reference sequence). The variable domain in full, completed from reference TRBV5-5 and TRBJ2-6, reads DAGVTQSPTHLIKTRGQQVTLRCSPISGHKSVSWYQQVLGQGPQFIFQYYEKEERGRGNFPDRFSARQFPNYSSELNVNALLLGDSALYLCASSATDRGASVLTFGAGSRLTVL.

J is TRBJ2-6 and V is TRBV19, with no clear D. The germline V gene encodes CDR1 LNHDA and CDR2 SQIVND (reference sequence). This CDR3 is 15 amino acids long. Trimming shortened V by 3 bases and J by 0 bases, and 6 bases separated the two germline ends. The CDR3 is CASSIGLSGANVLTF. CDR3 nucleotides: TGTGCCAGTAGTATTGGTCTCTCTGGGGCCAACGTCCTGACTTTC.

Many counts were recorded for this clonotype. The chain combines TRBV28 with TRBJ2-3; no firm D call. V was trimmed by 6 bases and J by 0 bases, leaving 4 bases between them. Germline V CDR1 and CDR2: MDHEN, SYDVKM. The CDR3 runs 12 residues. DNA of the CDR3: TGTGCCAGCAGGACTAGCACAGATACGCAGTATTTT. It is translated as CASRTSTDTQYF. The whole variable domain, remainder taken from reference TRBV28 and TRBJ2-3, is DVKVTQSSRYLVKRTGEKVFLECVQDMDHENMFWYRQDPGLGLRLIYFSYDVKMKEKGDIPEGYSVSREKKERFSLILESASTNQTSMYLCASRTSTDTQYFGPGTRLTVL.